Given below is one T cell receptor beta chain in context. Its antigen is still unknown. From 5'RACE with constant-segment primers came TCR alpha and TCR beta cDNA libraries that carried sample barcodes and UMIs. Each CDR3 protein is one row after TCRdb ran MiXCR on the 5' RACE reads. The sample shows roughly 250,000 distinct CDR3 sequences, 16% of them seen only once. The record originates from a study of T-cell memory formation after mild COVID-19. Turning to the study itself: In these data, TCR clusters were largely donor specific. Study observations and caveats: Cross-reactive memory appears to have joined, as suggested by some responding clones showing up in pre-infection memory.

This CDR3 has 15 amino acids. Trimming at V came to 4 bases and at J to 5 bases, leaving 4 bases not matched to a gene. CDR1 and CDR2 from the germline V gene are SGHRS and YFSETQ. The chain links TRBV5-1 to TRBJ2-5; 14 nucleotides match TRBD2. This TCR was sampled from a man aged 18-30 years who had mild COVID-19 (a few samples of this study predate the infection). Cell type and time point are not known. The source material was PBMCs or a T cell subset sorted from them (not recorded which). The DNA for the CDR3 is TGCGCCAGCAGCAGGGGACTAGCGGGGGATGAGACCCAGTACTTC. Translating it yields CASSRGLAGDETQYF.